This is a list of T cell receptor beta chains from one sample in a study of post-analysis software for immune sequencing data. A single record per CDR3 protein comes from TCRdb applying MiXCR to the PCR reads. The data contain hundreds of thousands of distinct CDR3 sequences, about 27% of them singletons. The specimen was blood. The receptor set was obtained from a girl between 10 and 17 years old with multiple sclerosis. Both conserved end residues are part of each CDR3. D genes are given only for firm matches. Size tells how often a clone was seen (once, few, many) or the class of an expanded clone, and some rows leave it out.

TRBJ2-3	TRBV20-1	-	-	TGCAGTGCTAGGTTTCCAGGGCAACGCACAGATACGCAGTATTTT	CSARFPGQRTDTQYF
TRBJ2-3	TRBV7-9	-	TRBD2	TGTGCCAGCAGCTCCTACGGACTAGCGGGTGAGGGGGATACGCAGTATTTT	CASSSYGLAGEGDTQYF
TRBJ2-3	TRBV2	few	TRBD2	TGTGCCAGCAGTGACCCTAGCGGGGGGATCACAGATACGCAGTATTTT	CASSDPSGGITDTQYF
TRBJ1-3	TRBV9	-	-	TGTGCCAGCAGCGCCCCAGGGGCTCACTCTGGAAACACCATATATTTT	CASSAPGAHSGNTIYF
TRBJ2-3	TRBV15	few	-	TGTGCCACCAGCGGAACTAAGGGGCGCGGGCCGGATGGGACGCAGTATTTT	CATSGTKGRGPDGTQYF
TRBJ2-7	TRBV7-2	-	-	TGTGCCAGCAGCTTTGTGTCAGGGGCCTCCTACGAGCAGTACTTC	CASSFVSGASYEQYF
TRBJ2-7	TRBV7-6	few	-	TGTGCCAGCAGCTCACGGGACCCAAGAAGCGAGCAGTACTTC	CASSSRDPRSEQYF
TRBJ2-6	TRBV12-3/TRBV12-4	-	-	TGTGCCAGCAGTTTAGCATTGAGGGGCGCCGGGGCCAACGTCCGGACTTTC	CASSLALRGAGANVRTF
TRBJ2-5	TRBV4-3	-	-	TGCGCCAGCAGCCAAGTCATCGGGACCGGAGTAGAGACCCAGTACTTC	CASSQVIGTGVETQYF
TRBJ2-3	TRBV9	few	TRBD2	TGTGCCAGCAGCGTAGGTCCGGGACTAGCAGGGGATACGCAGTATTTT	CASSVGPGLAGDTQYF